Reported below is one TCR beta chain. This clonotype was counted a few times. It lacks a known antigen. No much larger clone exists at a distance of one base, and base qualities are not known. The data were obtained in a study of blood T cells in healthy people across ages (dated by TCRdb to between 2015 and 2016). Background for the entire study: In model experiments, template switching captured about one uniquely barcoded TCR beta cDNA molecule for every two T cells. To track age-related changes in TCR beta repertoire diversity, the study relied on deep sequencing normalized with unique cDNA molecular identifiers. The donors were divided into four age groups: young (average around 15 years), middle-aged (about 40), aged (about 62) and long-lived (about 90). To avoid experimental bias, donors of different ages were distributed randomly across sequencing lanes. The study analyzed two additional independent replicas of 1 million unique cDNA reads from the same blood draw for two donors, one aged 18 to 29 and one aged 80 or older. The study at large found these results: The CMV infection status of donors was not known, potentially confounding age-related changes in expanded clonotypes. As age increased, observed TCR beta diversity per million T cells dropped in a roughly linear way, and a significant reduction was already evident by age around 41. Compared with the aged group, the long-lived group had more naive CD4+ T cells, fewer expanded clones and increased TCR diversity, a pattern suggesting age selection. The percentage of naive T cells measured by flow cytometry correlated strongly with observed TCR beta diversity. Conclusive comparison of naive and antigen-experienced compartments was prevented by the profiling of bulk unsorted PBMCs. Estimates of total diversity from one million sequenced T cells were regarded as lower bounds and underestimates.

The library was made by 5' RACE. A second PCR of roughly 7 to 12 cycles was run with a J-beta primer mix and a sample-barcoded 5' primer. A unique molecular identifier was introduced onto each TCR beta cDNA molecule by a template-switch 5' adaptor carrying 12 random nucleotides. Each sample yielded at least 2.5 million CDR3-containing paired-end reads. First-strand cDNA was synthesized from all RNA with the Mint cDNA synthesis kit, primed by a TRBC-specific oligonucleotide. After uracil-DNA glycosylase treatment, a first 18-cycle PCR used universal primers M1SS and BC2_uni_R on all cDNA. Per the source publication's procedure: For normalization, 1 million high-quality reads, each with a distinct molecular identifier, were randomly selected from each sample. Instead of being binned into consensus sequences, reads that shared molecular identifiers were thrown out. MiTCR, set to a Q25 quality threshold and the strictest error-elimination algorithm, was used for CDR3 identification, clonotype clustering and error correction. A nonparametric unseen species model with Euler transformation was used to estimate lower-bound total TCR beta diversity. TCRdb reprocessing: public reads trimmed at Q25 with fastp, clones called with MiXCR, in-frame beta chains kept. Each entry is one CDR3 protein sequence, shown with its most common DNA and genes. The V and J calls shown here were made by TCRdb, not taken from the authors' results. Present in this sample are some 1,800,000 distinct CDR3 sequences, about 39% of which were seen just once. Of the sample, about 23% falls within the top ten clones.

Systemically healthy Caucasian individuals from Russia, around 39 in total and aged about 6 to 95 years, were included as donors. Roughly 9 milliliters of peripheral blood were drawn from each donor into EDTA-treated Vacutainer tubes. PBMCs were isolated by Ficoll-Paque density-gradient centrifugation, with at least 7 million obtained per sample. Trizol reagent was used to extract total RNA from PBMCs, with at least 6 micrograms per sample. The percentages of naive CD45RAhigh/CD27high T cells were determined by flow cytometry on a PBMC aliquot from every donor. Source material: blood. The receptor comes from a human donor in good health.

In nucleotide form, the sequence is TGTGCCAGCAGCCCCAGTGCAGGAAGAGAGACCCAGTACTTC. This encodes CASSPSAGRETQYF. The chain is assembled from TRBV7-9 and TRBJ2-5; no confident D gene assignment can be made. The germline V gene (reference sequence) sets CDR1 to SEHNR and CDR2 to FQNEAQ. The junction carries 14 bases between V and J, which are trimmed by 5 bases and 4 bases respectively. The CDR3 sequence holds 14 residues, the cysteine and phenylalanine included. CDR3 DNA only is kept here, 42 bases in frame from base 1.